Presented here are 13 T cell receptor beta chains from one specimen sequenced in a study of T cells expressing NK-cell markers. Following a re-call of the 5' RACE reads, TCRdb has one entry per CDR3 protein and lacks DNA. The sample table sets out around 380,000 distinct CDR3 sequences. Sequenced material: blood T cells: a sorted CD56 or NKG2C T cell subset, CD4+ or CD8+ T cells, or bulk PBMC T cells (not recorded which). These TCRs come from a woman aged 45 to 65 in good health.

The CDR3 protein is CASSLSSDTTDTQYF. The rearrangement joins TRBV5-1 to TRBJ2-3. The germline V gene has CDR1 SGHRS and CDR2 YFSETQ. This CDR3 spans 15 amino acids.

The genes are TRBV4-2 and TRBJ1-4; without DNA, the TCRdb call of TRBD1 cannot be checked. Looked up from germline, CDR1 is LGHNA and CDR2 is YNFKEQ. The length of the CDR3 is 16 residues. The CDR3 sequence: CASSQEGQGGNEKLFF.

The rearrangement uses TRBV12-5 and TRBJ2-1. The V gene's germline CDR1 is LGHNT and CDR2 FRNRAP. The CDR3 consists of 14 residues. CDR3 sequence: CASGLVHVANEQFF.

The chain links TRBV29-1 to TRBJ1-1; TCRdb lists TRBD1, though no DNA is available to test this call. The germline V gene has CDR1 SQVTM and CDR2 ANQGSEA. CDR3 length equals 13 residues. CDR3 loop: CSVEEGTGTEAFF. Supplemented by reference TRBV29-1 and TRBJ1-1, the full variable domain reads SAVISQKPSRDICQRGTSLTIQCQVDSQVTMMFWYRQQPGQSLTLIATANQGSEATYESGFVIDKFPISRPNLTFSTLTVSNMSPEDSSIYLCSVEEGTGTEAFFGQGTRLTVV.

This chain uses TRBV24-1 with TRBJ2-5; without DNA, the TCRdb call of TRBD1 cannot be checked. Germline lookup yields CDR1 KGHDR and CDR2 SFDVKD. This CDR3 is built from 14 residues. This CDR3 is CATSDPLIRETQYF.

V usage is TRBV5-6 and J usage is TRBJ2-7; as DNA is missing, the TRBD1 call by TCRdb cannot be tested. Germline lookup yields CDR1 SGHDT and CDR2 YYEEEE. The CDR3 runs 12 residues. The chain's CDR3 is CASSPPSGEQYF.

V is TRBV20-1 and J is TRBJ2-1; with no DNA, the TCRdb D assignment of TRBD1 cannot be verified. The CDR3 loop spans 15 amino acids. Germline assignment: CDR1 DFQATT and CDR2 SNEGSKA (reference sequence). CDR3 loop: CSAREVRGRTNEQFF.

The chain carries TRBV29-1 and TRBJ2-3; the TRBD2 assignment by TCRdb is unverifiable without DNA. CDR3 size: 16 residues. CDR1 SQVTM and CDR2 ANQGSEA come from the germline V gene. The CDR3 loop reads CSVEEGTSGSLGTQYF.

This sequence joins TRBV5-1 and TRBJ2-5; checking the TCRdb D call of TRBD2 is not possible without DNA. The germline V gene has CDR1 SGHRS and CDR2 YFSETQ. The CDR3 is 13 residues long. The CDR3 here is CASSWTSDQTQYF.

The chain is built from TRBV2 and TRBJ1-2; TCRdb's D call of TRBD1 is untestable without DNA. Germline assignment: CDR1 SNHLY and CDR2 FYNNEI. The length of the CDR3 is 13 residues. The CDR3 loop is CASSALQGAGYTF.

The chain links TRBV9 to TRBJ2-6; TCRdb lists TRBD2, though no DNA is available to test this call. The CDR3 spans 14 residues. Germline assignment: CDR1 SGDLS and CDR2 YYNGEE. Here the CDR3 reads CASSAAPGANVLTF.

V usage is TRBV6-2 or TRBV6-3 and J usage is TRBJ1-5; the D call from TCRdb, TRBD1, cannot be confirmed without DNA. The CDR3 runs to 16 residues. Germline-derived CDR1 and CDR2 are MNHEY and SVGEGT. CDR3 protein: CASSYSTVRGDQPQHF.

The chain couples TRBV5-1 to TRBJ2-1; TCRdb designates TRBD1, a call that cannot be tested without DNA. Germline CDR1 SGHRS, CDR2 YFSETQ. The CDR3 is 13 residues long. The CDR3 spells CASRPQSYNEQFF.